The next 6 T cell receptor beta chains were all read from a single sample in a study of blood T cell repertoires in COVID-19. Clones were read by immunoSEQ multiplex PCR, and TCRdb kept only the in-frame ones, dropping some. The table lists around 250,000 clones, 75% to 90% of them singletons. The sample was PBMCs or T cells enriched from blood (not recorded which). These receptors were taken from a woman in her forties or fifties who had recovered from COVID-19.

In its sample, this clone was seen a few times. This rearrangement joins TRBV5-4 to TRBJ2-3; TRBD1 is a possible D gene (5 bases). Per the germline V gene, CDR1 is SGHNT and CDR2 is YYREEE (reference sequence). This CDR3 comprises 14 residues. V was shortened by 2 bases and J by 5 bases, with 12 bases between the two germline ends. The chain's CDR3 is CASSLGVGVDTQYF. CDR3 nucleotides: TGTGCCAGCAGCTTAGGGGTAGGGGTAGATACGCAGTATTTT.

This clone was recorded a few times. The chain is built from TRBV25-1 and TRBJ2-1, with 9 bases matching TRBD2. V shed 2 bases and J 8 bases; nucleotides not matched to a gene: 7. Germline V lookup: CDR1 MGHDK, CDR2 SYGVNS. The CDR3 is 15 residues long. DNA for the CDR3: TGTGCCAGCAGTGAAGATTGGACTAGCGAGGATGAGCAGTTCTTC. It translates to CASSEDWTSEDEQFF.

The CDR3 loop reads CSVRDTYNEQFF. The CDR3 DNA is TGCAGCGTCCGGGACACCTACAATGAGCAGTTCTTC. This chain connects TRBV29-1 to TRBJ2-1; weak D call: TRBD1 (6 bases). The germline CDR1 and CDR2 sequences are SQVTM and ANQGSEA. The V end was cut by 6 bases, the J end by 2 bases, with 8 bases between. The CDR3 has 12 residues.

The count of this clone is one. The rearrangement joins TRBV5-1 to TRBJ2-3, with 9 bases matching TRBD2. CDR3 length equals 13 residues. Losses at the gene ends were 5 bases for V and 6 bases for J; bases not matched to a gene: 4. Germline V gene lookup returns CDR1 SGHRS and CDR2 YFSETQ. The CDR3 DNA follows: TGCGCCAGCAGGGAGGGGACTAGCGATACGCAGTATTTT. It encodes CASREGTSDTQYF.

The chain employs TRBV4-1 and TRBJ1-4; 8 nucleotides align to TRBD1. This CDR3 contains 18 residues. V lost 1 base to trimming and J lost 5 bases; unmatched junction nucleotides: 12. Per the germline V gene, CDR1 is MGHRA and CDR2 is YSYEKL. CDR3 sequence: CASSQGRIRQGRNEKLFF. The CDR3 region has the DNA TGCGCCAGCAGCCAAGGAAGGATAAGACAGGGGCGGAATGAAAAACTGTTTTTT.

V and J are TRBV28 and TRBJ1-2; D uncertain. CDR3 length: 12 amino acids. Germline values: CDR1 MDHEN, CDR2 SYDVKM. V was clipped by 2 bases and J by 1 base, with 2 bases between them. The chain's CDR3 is CASSLLNYGYTF. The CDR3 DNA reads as TGTGCCAGCAGTTTACTTAACTATGGCTACACCTTC.